This T cell receptor (beta chain) stems from a study of CD8+ T cells in alopecia areata. Germline-derived CDR1 and CDR2 are SGHRS and YFSETQ. The CDR3 spans 15 residues. The germline V and J ends were trimmed by 0 bases and 4 bases, with 8 bases remaining between them. It was cDNA, reverse transcribed from extracted RNA, that served as the sequencing template. Sequencing used immunoSEQ multiplex PCR; TCRdb keeps in-frame clones, though not all of them. The sample has under 200,000 clones, 50% to 65% seen once. Treatment reported: oral pan-JAK inhibitor, 5-10 mg twice daily. The clonotype comes from a human donor with alopecia areata. The rearrangement links TRBV5-1 to TRBJ2-6; D might be TRBD1 (5 bases). This specimen was CD4+ T cells sorted from blood, taken at week 24, from a patient treated with tofacitinib. The CDR3 nucleotides read TGCGCCAGCAGCTTGGAGGGGCACGGGGCCAACGTCCTGACTTTC. Its protein product is CASSLEGHGANVLTF.